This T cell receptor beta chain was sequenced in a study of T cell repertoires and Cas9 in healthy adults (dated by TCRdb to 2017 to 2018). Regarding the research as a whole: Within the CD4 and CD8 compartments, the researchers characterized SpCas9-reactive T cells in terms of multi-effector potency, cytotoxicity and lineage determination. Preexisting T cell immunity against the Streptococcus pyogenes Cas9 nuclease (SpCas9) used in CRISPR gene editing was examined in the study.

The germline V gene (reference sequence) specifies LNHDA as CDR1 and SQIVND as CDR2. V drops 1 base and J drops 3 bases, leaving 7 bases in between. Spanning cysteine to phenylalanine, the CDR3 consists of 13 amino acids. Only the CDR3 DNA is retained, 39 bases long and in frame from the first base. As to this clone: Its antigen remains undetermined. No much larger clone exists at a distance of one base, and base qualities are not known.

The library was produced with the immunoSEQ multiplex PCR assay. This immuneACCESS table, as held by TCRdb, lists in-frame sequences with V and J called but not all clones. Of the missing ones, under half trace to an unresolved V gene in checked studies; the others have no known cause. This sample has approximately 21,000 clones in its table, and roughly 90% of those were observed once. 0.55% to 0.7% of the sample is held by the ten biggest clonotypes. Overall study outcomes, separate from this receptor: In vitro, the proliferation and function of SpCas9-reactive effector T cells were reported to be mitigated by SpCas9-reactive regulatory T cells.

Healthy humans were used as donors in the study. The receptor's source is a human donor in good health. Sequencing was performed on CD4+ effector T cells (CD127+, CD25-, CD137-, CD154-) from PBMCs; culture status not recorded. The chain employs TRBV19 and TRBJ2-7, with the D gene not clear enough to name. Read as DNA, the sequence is TGTGCCAGTAGTATAGGCACAGTCTACGAGCAGTACTTC. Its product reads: CASSIGTVYEQYF.